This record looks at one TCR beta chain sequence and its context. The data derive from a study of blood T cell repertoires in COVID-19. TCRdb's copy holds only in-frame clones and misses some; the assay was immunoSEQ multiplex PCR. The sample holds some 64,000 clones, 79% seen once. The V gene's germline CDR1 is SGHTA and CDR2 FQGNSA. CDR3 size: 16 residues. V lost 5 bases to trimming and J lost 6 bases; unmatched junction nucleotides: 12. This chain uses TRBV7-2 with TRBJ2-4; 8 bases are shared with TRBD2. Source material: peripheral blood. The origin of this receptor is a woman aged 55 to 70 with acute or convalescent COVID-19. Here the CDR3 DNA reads TGTGCCAGCAGCAGGGACATGAGCGGGGGAAGAAACATTCAGTACTTC. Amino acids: CASSRDMSGGRNIQYF.